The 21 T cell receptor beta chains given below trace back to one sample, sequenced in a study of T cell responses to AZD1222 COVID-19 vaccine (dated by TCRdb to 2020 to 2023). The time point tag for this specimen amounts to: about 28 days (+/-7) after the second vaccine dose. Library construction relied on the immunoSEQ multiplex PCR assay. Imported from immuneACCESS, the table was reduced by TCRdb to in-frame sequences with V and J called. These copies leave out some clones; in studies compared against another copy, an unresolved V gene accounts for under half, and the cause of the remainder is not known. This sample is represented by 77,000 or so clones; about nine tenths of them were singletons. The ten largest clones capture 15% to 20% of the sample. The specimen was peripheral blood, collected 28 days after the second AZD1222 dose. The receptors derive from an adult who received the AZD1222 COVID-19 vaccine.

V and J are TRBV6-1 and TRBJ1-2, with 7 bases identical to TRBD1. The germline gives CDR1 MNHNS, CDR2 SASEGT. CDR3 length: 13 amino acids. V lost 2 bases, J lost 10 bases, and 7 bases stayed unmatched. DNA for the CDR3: TGTGCCAGCAGTGAAAGTGGAGACAGGGTCTACACCTTC. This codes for CASSESGDRVYTF.

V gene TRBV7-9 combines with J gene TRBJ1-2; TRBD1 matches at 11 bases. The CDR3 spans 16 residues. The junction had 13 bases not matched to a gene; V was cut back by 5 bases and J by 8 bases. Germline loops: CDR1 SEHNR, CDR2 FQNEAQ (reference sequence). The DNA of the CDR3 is TGTGCCAGCAGCCGGACTTACATGGGACAGGGGGTCGGCTACACCTTC. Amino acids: CASSRTYMGQGVGYTF.

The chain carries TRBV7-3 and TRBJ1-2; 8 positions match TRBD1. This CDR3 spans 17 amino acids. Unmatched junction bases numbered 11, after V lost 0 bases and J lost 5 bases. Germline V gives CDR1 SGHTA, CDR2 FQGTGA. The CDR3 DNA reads TGTGCCAGCAGCTTAACCGGTCGGACGACAGGGGAATATGGCTACACCTTC. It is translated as CASSLTGRTTGEYGYTF.

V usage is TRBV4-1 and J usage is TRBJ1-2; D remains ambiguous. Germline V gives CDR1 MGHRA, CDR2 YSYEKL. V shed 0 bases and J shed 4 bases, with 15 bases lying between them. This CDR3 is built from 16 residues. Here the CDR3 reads CASSQDFPSVRYGYTF. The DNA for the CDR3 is TGCGCCAGCAGCCAAGATTTTCCCTCGGTACGCTATGGCTACACCTTC.

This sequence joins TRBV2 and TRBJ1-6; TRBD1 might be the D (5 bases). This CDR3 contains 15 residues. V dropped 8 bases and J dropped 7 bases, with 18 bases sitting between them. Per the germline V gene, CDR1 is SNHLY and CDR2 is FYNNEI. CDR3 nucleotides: TGTGCCAGCGGGGCCGGAGGGGCGAGGAATTCACCCCTCCACTTT. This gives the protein CASGAGGARNSPLHF.

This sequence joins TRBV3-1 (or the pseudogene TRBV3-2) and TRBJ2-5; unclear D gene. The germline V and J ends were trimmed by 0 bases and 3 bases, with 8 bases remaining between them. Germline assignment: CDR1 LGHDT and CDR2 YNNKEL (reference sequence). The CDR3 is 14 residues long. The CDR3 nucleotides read TGTGCCAGCAGCCAAGATGAAAGGGAAGAGACCCAGTACTTC. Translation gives CASSQDEREETQYF.

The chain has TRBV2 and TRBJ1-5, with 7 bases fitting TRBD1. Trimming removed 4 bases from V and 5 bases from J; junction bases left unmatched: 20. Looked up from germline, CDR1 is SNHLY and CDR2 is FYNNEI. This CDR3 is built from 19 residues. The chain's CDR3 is CASSVVRDSGPSMHQPQHF. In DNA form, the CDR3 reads TGTGCCAGCAGTGTTGTTCGGGACAGTGGCCCCTCCATGCATCAGCCCCAGCATTTT.

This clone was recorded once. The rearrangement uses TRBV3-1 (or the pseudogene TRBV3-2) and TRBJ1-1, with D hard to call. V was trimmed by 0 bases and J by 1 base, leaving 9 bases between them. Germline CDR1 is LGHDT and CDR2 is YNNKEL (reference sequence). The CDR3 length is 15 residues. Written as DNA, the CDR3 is TGTGCCAGCAGCCAAGAGGGGTGGGGGAACACTGAAGCTTTCTTT. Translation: CASSQEGWGNTEAFF.

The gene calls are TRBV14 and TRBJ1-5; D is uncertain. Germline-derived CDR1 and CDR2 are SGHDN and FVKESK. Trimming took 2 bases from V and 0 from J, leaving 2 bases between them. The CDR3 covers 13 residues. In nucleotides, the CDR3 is TGTGCCAGCAGCCAAAATAGCAATCAGCCCCAGCATTTT. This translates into CASSQNSNQPQHF.

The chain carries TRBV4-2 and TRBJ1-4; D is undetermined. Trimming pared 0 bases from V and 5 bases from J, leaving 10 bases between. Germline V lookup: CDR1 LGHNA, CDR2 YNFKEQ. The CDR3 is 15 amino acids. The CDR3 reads CASSQDLGGNEKLFF. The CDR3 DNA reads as TGTGCCAGCAGCCAAGATCTGGGCGGGAATGAAAAACTGTTTTTT.

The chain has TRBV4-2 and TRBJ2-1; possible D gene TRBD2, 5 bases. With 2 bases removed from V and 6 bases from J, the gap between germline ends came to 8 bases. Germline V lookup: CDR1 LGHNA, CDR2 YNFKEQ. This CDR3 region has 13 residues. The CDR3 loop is CASSQRTLNEQFF. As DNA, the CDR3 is TGTGCCAGCAGCCAAAGGACTCTCAATGAGCAGTTCTTC.

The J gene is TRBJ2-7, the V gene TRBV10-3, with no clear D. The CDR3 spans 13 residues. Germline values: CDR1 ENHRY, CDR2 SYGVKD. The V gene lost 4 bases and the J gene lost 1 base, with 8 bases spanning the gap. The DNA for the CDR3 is TGTGCCATCAGTGTGAGACAATCCTACGAGCAGTACTTC. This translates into CAISVRQSYEQYF.

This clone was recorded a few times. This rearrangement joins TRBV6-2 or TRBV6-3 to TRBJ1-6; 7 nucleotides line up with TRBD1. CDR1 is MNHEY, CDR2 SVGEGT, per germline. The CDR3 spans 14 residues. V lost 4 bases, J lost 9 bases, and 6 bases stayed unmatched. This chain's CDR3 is CASSWGGQASPLHF. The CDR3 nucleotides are TGTGCCAGCAGTTGGGGAGGACAGGCTTCACCCCTCCACTTT.

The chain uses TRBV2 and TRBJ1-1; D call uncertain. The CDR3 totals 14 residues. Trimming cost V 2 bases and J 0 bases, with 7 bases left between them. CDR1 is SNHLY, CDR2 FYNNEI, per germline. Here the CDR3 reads CASSEITVNTEAFF. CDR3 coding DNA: TGTGCCAGCAGTGAAATCACGGTGAACACTGAAGCTTTCTTT.

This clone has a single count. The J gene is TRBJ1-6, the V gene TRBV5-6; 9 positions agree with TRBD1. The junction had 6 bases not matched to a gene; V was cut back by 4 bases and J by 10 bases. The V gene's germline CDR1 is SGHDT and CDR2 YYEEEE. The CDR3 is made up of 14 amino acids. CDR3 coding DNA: TGTGCCAGCAGCCTGGGACAGGGAAACTCACCCCTCCACTTT. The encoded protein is CASSLGQGNSPLHF.

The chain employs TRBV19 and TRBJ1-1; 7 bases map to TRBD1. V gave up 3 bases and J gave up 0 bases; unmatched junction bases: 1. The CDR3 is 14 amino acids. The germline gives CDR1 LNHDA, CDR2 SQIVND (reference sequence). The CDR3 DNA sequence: TGTGCCAGTAGTATGGGACAGCTGAACACTGAAGCTTTCTTT. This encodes CASSMGQLNTEAFF.

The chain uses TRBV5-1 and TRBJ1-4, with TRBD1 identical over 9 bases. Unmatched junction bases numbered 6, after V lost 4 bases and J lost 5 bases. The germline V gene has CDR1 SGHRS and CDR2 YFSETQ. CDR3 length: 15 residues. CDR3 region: CASSVGTGLNEKLFF. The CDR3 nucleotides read TGCGCCAGCAGCGTTGGGACAGGGTTGAATGAAAAACTGTTTTTT.

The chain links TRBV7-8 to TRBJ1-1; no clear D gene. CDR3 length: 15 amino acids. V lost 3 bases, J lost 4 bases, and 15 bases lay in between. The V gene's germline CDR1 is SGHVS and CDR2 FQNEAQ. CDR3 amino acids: CASSLGRPWGTEAFF. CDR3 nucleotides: TGTGCCAGCAGCTTGGGAAGGCCTTGGGGCACTGAAGCTTTCTTT.

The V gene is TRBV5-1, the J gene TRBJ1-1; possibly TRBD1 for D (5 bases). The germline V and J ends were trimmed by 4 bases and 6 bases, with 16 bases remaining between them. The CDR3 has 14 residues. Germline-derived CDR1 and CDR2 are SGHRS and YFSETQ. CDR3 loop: CASSNDPGLAEAFF. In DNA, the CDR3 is TGCGCCAGCAGCAATGATCCGGGGCTTGCTGAAGCTTTCTTT.

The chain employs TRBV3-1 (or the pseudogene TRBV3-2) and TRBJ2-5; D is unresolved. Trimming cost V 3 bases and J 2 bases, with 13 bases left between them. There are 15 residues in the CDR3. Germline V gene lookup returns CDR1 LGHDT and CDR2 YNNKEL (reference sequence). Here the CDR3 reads CASSQMPQRQETQYF. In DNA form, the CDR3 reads TGTGCCAGCAGCCAGATGCCACAGAGACAAGAGACCCAGTACTTC.

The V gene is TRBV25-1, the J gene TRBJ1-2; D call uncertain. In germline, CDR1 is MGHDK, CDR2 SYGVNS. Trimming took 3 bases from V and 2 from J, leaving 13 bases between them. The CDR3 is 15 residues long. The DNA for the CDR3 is TGTGCCAGCAGTGAGACCCGGGGAGGGAACTATGGCTACACCTTC. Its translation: CASSETRGGNYGYTF.